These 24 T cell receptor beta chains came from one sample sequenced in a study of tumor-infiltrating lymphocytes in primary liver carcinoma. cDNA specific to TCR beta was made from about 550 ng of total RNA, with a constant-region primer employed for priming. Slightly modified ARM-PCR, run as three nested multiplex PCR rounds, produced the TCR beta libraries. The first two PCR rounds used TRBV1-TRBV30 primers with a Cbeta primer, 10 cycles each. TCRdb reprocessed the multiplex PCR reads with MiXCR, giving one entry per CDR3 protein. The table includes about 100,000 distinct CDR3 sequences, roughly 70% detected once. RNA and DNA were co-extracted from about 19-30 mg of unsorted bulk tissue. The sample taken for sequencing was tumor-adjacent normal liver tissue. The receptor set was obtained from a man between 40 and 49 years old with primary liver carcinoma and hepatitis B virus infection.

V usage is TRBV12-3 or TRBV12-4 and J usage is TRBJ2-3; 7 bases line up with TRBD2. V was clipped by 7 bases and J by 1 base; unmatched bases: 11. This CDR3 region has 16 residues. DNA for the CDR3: TGTGCCAGCACCTCGGGGAGGAGCGGGGGCACAGATACGCAGTATTTT. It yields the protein CASTSGRSGGTDTQYF.

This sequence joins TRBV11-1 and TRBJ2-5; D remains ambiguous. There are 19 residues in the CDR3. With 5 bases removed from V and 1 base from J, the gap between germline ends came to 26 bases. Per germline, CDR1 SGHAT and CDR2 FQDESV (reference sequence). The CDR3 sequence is CASSPPPEVRMGFQETQYF. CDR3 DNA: TGTGCCAGCAGCCCGCCCCCTGAGGTCAGGATGGGCTTCCAAGAGACCCAGTACTTC. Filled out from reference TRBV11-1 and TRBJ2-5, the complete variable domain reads EAEVAQSPRYKITEKSQAVAFWCDPISGHATLYWYRQILGQGPELLVQFQDESVVDDSQLPKDRFSAERLKGVDSTLKIQPAELGDSAMYLCASSPPPEVRMGFQETQYFGPGTRLLVL.

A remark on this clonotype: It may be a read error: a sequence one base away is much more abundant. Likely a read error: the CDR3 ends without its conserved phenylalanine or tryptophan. The CDR3, as DNA: TGTGCCAGCAGCTCATCTACTAGGTACTCCTACGAGCAGTACTCC. Translating gives CASSSSTRYSYEQYS. The J gene is TRBJ2-7, the V gene TRBV5-4, with D maybe TRBD2 (5 bases). Trimming left V 3 bases short and J 0 bases short, with 13 bases between. This CDR3 contains 15 residues. CDR1 is SGHNT and CDR2 is YYREEE in the germline V gene (reference sequence).

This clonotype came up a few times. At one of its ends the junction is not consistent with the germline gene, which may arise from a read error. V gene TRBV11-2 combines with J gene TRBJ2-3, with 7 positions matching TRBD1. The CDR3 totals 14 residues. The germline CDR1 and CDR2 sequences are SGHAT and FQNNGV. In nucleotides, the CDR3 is TGTGCCAGCAGCTTTGACTATGGGACAGATACGCAGTGTTTT. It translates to CASSFDYGTDTQCF.

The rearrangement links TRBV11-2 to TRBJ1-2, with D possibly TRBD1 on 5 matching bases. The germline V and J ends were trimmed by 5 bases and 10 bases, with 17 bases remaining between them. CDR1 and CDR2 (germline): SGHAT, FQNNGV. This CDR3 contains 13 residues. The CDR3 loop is CASSTLWTRDYTF. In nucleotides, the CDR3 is TGTGCCAGCAGCACCCTTTGGACACGTGACTACACCTTC.

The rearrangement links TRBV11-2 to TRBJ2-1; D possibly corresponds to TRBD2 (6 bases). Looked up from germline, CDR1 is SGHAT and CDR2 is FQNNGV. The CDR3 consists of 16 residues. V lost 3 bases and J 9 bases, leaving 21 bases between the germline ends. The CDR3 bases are TGTGCCAGCAGCTTGGATATCGAACTAGCCATATGTGAGCAGTTCTTC. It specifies CASSLDIELAICEQFF.

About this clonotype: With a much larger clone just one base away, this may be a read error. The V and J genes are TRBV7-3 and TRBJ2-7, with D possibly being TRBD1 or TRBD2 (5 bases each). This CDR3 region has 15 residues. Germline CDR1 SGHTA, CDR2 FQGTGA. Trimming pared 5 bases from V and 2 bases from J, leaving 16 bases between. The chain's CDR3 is CASSPDGGDPYEQYF. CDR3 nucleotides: TGTGCCAGCAGCCCAGACGGTGGGGACCCCTACGAGCAGTACTTC.

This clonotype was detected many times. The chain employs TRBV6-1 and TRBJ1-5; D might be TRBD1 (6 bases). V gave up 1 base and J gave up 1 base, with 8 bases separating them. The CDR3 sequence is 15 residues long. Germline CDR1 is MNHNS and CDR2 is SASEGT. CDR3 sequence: CASSEEGGSNQPQHF. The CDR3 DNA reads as TGTGCCAGCAGTGAAGAGGGGGGGAGCAATCAGCCCCAGCATTTT.

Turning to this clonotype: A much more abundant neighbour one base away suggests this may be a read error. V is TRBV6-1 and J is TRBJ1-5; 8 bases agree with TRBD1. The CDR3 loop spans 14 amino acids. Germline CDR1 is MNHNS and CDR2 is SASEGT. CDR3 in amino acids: CASRPGTGNQSQHF. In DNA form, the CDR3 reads TGTGCCAGCAGGCCCGGGACAGGCAATCAGTCCCAGCATTTT.

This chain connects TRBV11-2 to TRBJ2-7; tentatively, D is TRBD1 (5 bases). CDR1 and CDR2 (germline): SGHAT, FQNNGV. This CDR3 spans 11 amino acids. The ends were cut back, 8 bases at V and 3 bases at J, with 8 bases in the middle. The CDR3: CASGHFYEQYF. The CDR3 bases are TGTGCCAGCGGACACTTCTACGAGCAGTACTTC.

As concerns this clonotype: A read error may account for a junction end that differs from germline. The DNA for the CDR3 is TGTGCCAGCAGCCCTGGGACTAGCAGCTTACAAGGGACCCAATACTTC. It is translated as CASSPGTSSLQGTQYF. V and J are TRBV11-2 and TRBJ2-5, with TRBD2 identical over 9 bases. This CDR3 comprises 16 residues. Germline V gene lookup returns CDR1 SGHAT and CDR2 FQNNGV.

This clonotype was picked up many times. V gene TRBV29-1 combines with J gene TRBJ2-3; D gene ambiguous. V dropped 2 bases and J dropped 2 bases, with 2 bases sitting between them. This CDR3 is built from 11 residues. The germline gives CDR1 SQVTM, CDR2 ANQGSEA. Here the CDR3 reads CSVEFTDTQYF. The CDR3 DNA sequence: TGCAGCGTTGAATTCACAGATACGCAGTATTTT.

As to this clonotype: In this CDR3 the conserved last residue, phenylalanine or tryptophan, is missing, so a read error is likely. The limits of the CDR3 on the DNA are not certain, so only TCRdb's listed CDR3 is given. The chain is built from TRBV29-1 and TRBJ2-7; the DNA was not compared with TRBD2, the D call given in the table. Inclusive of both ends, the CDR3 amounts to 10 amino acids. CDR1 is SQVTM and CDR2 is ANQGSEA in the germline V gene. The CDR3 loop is CSVGEYEQYY.

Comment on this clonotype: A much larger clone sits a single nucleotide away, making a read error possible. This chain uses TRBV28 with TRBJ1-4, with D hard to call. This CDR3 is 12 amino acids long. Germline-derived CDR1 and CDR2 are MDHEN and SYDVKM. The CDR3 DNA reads TGTGCCAGCTGTTTATGGGGTGAAAAACTGTTTTTT. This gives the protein CASCLWGEKLFF.

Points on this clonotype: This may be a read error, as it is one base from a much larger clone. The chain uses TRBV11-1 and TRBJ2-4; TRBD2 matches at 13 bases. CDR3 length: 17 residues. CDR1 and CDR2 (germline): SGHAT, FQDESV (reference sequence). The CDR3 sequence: CVSSFPGTSGTKNIQYF. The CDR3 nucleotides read TGTGTCAGCAGCTTTCCCGGGACTAGCGGGACCAAAAACATTCAGTACTTC.

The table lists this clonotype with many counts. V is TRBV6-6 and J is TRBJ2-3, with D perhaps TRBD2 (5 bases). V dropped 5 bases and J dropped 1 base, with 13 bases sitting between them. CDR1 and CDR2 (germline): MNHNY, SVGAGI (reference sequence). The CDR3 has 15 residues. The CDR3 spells CASSPTDGGTDTQYF. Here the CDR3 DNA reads TGTGCCAGCAGTCCCACCGACGGGGGCACAGATACGCAGTATTTT.

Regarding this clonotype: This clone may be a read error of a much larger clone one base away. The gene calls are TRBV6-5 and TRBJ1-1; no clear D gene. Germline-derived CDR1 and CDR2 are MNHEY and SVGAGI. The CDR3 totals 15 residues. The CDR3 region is CASNYSSGRDTEAFF. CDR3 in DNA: TGTGCCAGCAATTACTCGAGCGGGAGGGACACTGAAGCTTTCTTT.

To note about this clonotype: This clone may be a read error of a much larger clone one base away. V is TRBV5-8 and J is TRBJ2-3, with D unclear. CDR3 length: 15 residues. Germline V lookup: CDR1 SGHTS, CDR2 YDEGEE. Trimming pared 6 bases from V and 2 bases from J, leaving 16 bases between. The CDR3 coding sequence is TGTGCCAGCAACTTTATTTCCACTAACACAGATACGCAGTATTTT. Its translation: CASNFISTNTDTQYF. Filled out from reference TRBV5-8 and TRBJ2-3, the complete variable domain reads EAGVTQSPTHLIKTRGQQATLRCSPISGHTSVYWYQQALGLGLQFLLWYDEGEERNRGNFPPRFSGRQFPNYSSELNVNALELEDSALYLCASNFISTNTDTQYFGPGTRLTVL.

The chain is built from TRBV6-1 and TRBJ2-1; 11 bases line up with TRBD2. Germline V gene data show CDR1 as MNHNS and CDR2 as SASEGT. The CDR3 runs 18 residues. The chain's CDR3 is CVSSSQARLAGFSNEQFF. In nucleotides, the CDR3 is TGTGTCAGTAGTTCCCAAGCTCGACTAGCGGGATTCTCTAATGAGCAGTTCTTC.

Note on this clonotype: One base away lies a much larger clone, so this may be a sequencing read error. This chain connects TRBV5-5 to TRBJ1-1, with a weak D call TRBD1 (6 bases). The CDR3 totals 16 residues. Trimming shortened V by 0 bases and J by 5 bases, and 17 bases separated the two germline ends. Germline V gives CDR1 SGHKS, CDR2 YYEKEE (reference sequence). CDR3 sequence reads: CASSLVLQGGMTEAFF. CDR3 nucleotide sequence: TGTGCCAGCAGCTTGGTACTACAGGGAGGGATGACTGAAGCTTTCTTT.

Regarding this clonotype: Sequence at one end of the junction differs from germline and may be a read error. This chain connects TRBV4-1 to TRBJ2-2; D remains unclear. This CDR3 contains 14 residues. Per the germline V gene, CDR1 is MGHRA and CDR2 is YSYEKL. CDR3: CTSSQNRNTGELFF. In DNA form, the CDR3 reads TGCACCAGCAGCCAAAACAGGAACACCGGGGAGCTGTTTTTT.

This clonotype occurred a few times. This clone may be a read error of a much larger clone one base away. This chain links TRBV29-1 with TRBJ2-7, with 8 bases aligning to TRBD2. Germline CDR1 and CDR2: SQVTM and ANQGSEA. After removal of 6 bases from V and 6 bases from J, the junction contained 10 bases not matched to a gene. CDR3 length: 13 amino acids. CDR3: CSVSISGKGEQYF. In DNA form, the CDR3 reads TGCAGCGTAAGCATTAGCGGGAAGGGCGAGCAGTACTTC.

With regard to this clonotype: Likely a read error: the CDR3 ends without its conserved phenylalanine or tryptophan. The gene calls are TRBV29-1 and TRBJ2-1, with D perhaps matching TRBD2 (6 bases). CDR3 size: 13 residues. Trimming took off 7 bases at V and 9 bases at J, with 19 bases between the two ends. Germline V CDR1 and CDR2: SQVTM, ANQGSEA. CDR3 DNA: TGCAGCGATCTCCGGGACTTCGCGAGTGAGCAGTTCCTC. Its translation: CSDLRDFASEQFL.

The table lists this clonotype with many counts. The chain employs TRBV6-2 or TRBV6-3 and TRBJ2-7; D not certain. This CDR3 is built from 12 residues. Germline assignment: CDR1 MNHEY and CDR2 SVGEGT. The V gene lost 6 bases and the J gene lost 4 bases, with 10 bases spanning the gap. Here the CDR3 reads CASSYNPYEQYF. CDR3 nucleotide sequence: TGTGCCAGCAGCTACAATCCGTACGAGCAGTACTTC.